This TCR beta chain was profiled in a study of shared clonotypes between healthy human individuals. CDR1 and CDR2 from the germline V gene are SQVTM and ANQGSEA. The J segment lost 7 bases and the V segment lost 2 bases, leaving 3 bases of the junction unmatched. CDR3 length: 14 residues. Profiled with immunoSEQ multiplex PCR; TCRdb holds only in-frame clones, not every one. This sample has around 450,000 clones, with around 75% found just once. The chain is built from TRBV29-1 and TRBJ1-4; 11 nucleotides line up with TRBD1. The receptor comes from a middle-aged woman in good health. Some clones in this sample may be carry-over from other donors' samples. Sequencing used PBMCs. CDR3 loop: CSVELGQGGEKLFF. DNA for the CDR3: TGCAGCGTTGAACTGGGACAGGGGGGTGAAAAACTGTTTTTT.